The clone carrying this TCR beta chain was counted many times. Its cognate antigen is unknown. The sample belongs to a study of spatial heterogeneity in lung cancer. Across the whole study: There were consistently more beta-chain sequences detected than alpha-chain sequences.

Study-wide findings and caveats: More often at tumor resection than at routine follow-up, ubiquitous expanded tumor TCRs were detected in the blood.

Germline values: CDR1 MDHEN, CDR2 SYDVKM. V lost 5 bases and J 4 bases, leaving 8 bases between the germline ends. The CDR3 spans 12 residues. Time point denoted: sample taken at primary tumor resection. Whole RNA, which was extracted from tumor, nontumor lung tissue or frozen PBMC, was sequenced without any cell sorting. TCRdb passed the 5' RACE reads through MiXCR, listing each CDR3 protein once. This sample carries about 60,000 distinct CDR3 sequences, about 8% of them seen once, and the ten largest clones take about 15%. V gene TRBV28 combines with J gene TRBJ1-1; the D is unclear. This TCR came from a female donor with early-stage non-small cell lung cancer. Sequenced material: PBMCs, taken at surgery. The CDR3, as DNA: TGTGCCAGCAGTCTAATTGCCACTGAAGCTTTCTTT. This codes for CASSLIATEAFF.